This TCR beta chain was captured in a study of T-cell reconstitution after alpha-beta-depleted transplantation in children. Study-wide results and limits: About two months after transplant, alpha-beta T cells reportedly came from several hundred expanded graft clones. A year post-transplant, T-cell counts and diversity derived mostly from newly produced T cells. Some patients owed their high day-60 TCRbeta diversity to surviving recipient T cells and thymic progenitors.

This clonotype occurred many times. Its antigen is still unknown. This sample's TCRbeta library carried unique molecular identifier barcodes. TCRdb reanalysed the PCR reads using MiXCR and keeps one entry per CDR3 protein. The table records approximately 70,000 distinct CDR3 sequences, 4.9% of them present only once. The sample here was PBMCs, mostly from graft donor cells, taken 180 days after TCRalphabeta/CD19-depleted stem cell transplant. The TCR originated in a boy in the first two years of life who had a stem cell transplant for acute myeloid leukemia, so the T cells may come from the graft donor.

The CDR3 protein is CSAIRDPSTDTQYF. CDR3 in DNA: TGCAGTGCTATTCGGGACCCAAGCACAGATACGCAGTATTTT. V usage is TRBV20-1 and J usage is TRBJ2-3; D possibly uses TRBD1 or TRBD2 (5 bases each). The ends were cut back, 4 bases at V and 0 bases at J, with 11 bases in the middle. Germline V lookup: CDR1 DFQATT, CDR2 SNEGSKA (reference sequence). The CDR3 loop spans 14 amino acids.